The clone carrying this TCR beta chain was detected only a few times. The antigen remains undetermined. The record originates from a study of beta chain features in type 1 diabetes. The study, taken as a whole, reports: In the patient group, naive, central memory and Treg TCRB repertoires seemed more alike than in the healthy donor group.

CDR1 SNHLY and CDR2 FYNNEI come from the germline V gene. The CDR3 has 15 residues. V was pared by 5 bases and J by 5 bases, with 4 bases of the junction left unmatched. The authors reverse transcribed all of the isolated RNA, so sequencing captured expressed TCRB transcripts. Sequencing used immunoSEQ multiplex PCR; TCRdb keeps in-frame clones, though not all of them. The sample has 900,000 or so clones, about a sixth seen once. Purity (above 98%) was reached by all sorted populations. The receptor was isolated from a woman aged 18-29 years in good health. This chain links TRBV2 with TRBJ2-2, with 11 bases that match TRBD1. The sample was naive CD4+ T cells from blood. The chain's CDR3 is CASSSGQGVTGELFF. The CDR3 nucleotides read TGTGCCAGCAGTTCGGGACAGGGGGTAACCGGGGAGCTGTTTTTT. The full variable domain, completed using reference TRBV2 and TRBJ2-2, is EPEVTQTPSHQVTQMGQEVILRCVPISNHLYFYWYRQILGQKVEFLVSFYNNEISEKSEIFDDQFSVERPDGSNFTLKIRSTKLEDSAMYFCASSSGQGVTGELFFGEGSRLTVL.